This TCR beta chain was obtained from a study of graft-versus-host responses after intestinal transplantation. About the study: Recipients uniformly received anti-thymocyte globulin induction, followed by tacrolimus and steroids for roughly 3 years.

Points from the study as a whole: Detected in recipient marrow were GvH clones, some of which were first observed in ileum or blood. Within the allografts of patients who had graft-donor T cell macrochimerism, graft-versus-host to host-versus-graft clonal ratios were high. Early post-transplant falls in HvG clones accompanied the peak levels of circulating GvH clones.

In this sample, this clone turned up a few times. As yet, its antigen is unknown. The protocol was immunoSEQ multiplex PCR, while the TCRdb copy is restricted to in-frame clones and leaves out a portion. In the table there are around 110,000 clones, less than 95% of which are singletons. The clonotype comes from a human donor who received an intestinal transplant. The specimen comprised unstimulated CD4+ T cells sorted from spleen or lymph node cells, sampled before intestinal transplant.

CDR3 in DNA: TGCGCCAGCAGCCATCACGACAGGGACGAGCAGTACTTC. This encodes CASSHHDRDEQYF. This chain joins TRBV4-3 and TRBJ2-7, with TRBD1 matching over 7 bases. The CDR3 runs 13 residues. CDR1 and CDR2 (germline): LGHNA, YSLEER. Unmatched junction bases numbered 4, after V lost 3 bases and J lost 5 bases.